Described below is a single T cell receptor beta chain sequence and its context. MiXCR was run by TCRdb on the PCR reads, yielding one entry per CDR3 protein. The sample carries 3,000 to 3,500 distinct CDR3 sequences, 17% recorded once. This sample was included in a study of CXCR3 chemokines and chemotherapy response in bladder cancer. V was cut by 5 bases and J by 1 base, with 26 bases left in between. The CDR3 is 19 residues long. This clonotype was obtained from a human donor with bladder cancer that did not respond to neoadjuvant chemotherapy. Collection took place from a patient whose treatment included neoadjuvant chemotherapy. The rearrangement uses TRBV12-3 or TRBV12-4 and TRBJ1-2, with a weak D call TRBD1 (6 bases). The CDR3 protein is CASSPRGGAGSCFNYGYTF. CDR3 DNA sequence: TGTGCCAGCAGTCCCCGAGGGGGGGCAGGGAGCTGTTTTAACTATGGCTACACCTTC.